The 11 T cell receptor beta chains presented below share a single source sample, sequenced in a study of cytomegalovirus exposure and HLA in healthy donors. Primers for the PCR totalled 60 Vbeta and 13 Jbeta. Here immunoSEQ multiplex PCR was the method, and the copy in TCRdb shows in-frame clones only, minus some. The table has 220,000 or so clones, roughly 75% seen once; the top ten hold less than 2%. Sequenced material: PBMCs. The receptors were sampled from a woman under 40 in good health and CMV-seronegative.

The chain has TRBV7-8 and TRBJ1-2, with 8 bases that match TRBD1. Germline V gives CDR1 SGHVS, CDR2 FQNEAQ. Trimming removed 9 bases from V and 5 bases from J; junction bases left unmatched: 8. This CDR3 comprises 13 residues. The CDR3 sequence is CARPRTGRYGYTF. CDR3 DNA sequence: TGTGCCAGACCGCGGACAGGGCGGTATGGCTACACCTTC.

This chain connects TRBV29-1 to TRBJ2-2, with TRBD1 matching 12 bases. Germline V gene data show CDR1 as SQVTM and CDR2 as ANQGSEA. The CDR3 length is 14 residues. V lost 4 bases and J lost 7; bases outside the gene matches: 4. CDR3 sequence (DNA): TGCAGCGTTGGGGACAGGGGGCATAGCGGGGAGCTGTTTTTT. It yields the protein CSVGDRGHSGELFF.

As DNA, the CDR3 is TGTGCCAGCAGCCAAGAGGAGGGTAGAGATGGCTACACCTTC. Translation: CASSQEEGRDGYTF. The V call is TRBV14, the J call TRBJ1-2; D unclear. CDR3 length: 14 residues. V lost 0 bases and J lost 6, with 11 bases in between. CDR1 is SGHDN and CDR2 is FVKESK in the germline V gene.

This chain joins TRBV30 and TRBJ1-4; D may be TRBD1 (5 bases). V was clipped by 4 bases and J by 4 bases, with 22 bases between them. The CDR3 covers 17 residues. The V gene's germline CDR1 is GTSNPN and CDR2 SVGIG (reference sequence). The CDR3 bases are TGTGCCTGGACCCATTTTGGCAGGGCGAATCTTAATGAAAAACTGTTTTTT. This codes for CAWTHFGRANLNEKLFF.

J is TRBJ2-3 and V is TRBV5-1; 9 nucleotides match TRBD2. The ends lost 0 bases at V and 1 base at J; junction bases unmatched: 3. CDR3 length: 16 residues. CDR1 and CDR2 from the germline V gene are SGHRS and YFSETQ. CDR3 region: CASSLELAGRTDTQYF. The CDR3 coding sequence is TGCGCCAGCAGCTTGGAACTAGCGGGCCGCACAGATACGCAGTATTTT.

In DNA, the CDR3 is TGTGCCAGCAGCCGCAGGGAAAGGGATGAGCAGTTCTTC. Its translation: CASSRRERDEQFF. V and J are TRBV4-2 and TRBJ2-1; a possible D gene is TRBD1 (5 bases). Germline-derived CDR1 and CDR2 are LGHNA and YNFKEQ. This CDR3 has 13 amino acids. Deletions cut 4 bases from V and 8 bases from J, with 12 bases between.

This rearrangement joins TRBV4-1 to TRBJ2-1; 10 bases fit TRBD2. Germline lookup yields CDR1 MGHRA and CDR2 YSYEKL. This CDR3 has 15 residues. J gave up 14 bases and V 3 bases, and 13 bases lay outside the gene matches. This CDR3 reads CASSQRDLAGDMEFF. CDR3 coding DNA: TGCGCCAGCAGCCAGAGGGACCTAGCGGGAGATATGGAGTTCTTC.

The gene calls are TRBV11-2 and TRBJ1-2; 7 positions agree with TRBD1. This CDR3 has 12 amino acids. V trimming: 5 bases; J trimming: 8 bases; junction bases outside the gene matches: 5. Germline loops: CDR1 SGHAT, CDR2 FQNNGV. The CDR3 loop reads CASSPGQAGYTF. In nucleotides, the CDR3 is TGTGCCAGCAGCCCCGGACAGGCGGGCTACACCTTC.

The CDR3 DNA reads TGCAGCGTTGGAGGGACAGCTACCATTCAGTACTTC. This sequence encodes CSVGGTATIQYF. The rearrangement uses TRBV29-1 and TRBJ2-4, with 7 bases matching TRBD1. The CDR3 has 12 residues. Germline trimming cut 4 bases from V and 9 bases from J; bases unmatched to any gene: 6. Looked up from germline, CDR1 is SQVTM and CDR2 is ANQGSEA.

This chain connects TRBV11-3 to TRBJ2-5; D might be TRBD1 (5 bases). Germline V gives CDR1 SGHNT, CDR2 YENEEA. This CDR3 has 15 residues. Trimming cost V 4 bases and J 9 bases, with 21 bases left between them. CDR3 sequence (DNA): TGTGCCAGCAGCTCCAAGTTTTTAGGGGATCCGGCCCAGTACTTC. Protein: CASSSKFLGDPAQYF.

The chain carries TRBV6-6 and TRBJ2-2, with TRBD1 matching 8 bases. The CDR3 totals 16 residues. J gave up 6 bases and V 7 bases, and 13 bases lay outside the gene matches. In germline, CDR1 is MNHNY, CDR2 SVGAGI (reference sequence). The CDR3 bases are TGTGCCAGCACCGATGGAGGTGACAGGGGCCCCGGGGAGCTGTTTTTT. Protein product: CASTDGGDRGPGELFF.